This T cell receptor (beta chain) was identified in a study of cytomegalovirus exposure and HLA in healthy donors. The study's findings and limits: Rates of TCR association differed by HLA locus in a later analysis, with DRB1 highest and HLA-C lowest. Researchers had no immune exposure information except CMV serostatus available.

Points on this clone: Its antigen is unidentified.

The PCR made use of 60 Vbeta and 13 Jbeta primers. Sequencing used immunoSEQ multiplex PCR; TCRdb keeps in-frame clones, though not all of them. The repertoire shows about 130,000 clones; the top ten hold more than 0.9%. The receptor was isolated from a man between 18 and 35 years old in good health and CMV-seronegative. Sequencing used PBMCs.

The CDR3, as DNA: TGTGCCAGCAGCGTAGGGCACAAGAACTATGGCTACACCTTC. Protein: CASSVGHKNYGYTF. V gene TRBV9 combines with J gene TRBJ1-2; D uncertain. Germline lookup yields CDR1 SGDLS and CDR2 YYNGEE. The CDR3 extends over 14 amino acids. Trimming took off 0 bases at V and 2 bases at J, with 8 bases between the two ends. The entire variable domain, with the rest obtained from reference TRBV9 and TRBJ1-2, is as follows: DSGVTQTPKHLITATGQRVTLRCSPRSGDLSVYWYQQSLDQGLQFLIQYYNGEERAKGNILERFSAQQFPDLHSELNLSSLELGDSALYFCASSVGHKNYGYTFGSGTRLTVV.